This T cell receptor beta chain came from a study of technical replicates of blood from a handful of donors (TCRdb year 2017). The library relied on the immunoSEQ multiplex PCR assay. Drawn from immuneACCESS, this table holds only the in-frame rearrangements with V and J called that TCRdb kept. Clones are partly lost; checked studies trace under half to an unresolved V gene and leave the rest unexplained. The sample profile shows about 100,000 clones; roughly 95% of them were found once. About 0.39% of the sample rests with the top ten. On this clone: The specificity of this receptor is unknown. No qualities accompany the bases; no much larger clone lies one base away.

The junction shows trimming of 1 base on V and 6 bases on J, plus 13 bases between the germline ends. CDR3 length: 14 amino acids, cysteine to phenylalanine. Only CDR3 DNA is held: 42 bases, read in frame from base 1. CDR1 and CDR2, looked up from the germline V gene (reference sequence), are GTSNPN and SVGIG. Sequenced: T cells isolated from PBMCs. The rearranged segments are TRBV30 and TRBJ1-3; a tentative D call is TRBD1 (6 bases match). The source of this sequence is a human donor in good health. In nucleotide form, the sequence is TGTGCCTGGAGTGCGACAGGTTTCGAAAACACCATATATTTT. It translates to CAWSATGFENTIYF.